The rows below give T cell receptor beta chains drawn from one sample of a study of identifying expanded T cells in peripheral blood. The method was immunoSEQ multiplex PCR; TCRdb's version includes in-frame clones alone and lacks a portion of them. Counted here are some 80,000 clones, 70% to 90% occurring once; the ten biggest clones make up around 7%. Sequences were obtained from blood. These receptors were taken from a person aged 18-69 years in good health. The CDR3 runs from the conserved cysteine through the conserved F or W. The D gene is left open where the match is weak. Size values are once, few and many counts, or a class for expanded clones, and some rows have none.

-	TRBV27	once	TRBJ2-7	CASSLWGPTYEQYF	TGTGCCAGCAGTTTGTGGGGACCCACCTACGAGCAGTACTTC
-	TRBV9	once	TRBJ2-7	CASSAGGTSYEQYF	TGTGCCAGCAGCGCCGGGGGGACATCATACGAGCAGTACTTC
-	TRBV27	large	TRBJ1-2	CASSPAPGPPNYGYTF	TGTGCCAGCAGTCCCGCTCCCGGGCCACCCAACTATGGCTACACCTTC
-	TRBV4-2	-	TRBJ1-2	CASSQVGQGANYGYTF	TGTGCCAGCAGCCAAGTTGGGCAGGGTGCTAACTATGGCTACACCTTC
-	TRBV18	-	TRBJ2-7	CASSRDASPTYEQYF	TGTGCCAGCTCACGCGACGCCAGCCCGACCTACGAGCAGTACTTC
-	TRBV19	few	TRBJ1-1	CASRPRRGGNTEAFF	TGTGCCAGTAGACCCCGGCGGGGGGGGAACACTGAAGCTTTCTTT
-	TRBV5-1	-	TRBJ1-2	CASSLGAGDYYGYTF	TGCGCCAGCAGCTTGGGGGCAGGCGACTACTATGGCTACACCTTC
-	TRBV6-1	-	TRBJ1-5	CASSEGGFGHQPQHF	TGTGCCAGCAGTGAAGGGGGTTTCGGTCATCAGCCCCAGCATTTT
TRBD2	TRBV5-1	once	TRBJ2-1	CASSLAGGPEGDEQFF	TGCGCCAGCAGCTTGGCGGGGGGGCCCGAAGGGGATGAGCAGTTCTTC
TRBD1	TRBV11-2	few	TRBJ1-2	CASSSPPRQGNYGYTF	TGTGCCAGCAGCTCACCCCCGCGACAGGGCAACTATGGCTACACCTTC
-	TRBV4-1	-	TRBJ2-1	CASSQVRGDEQFF	TGCGCCAGCAGCCAAGTCAGGGGTGATGAGCAGTTCTTC
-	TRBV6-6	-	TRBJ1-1	CASSYGRTRINTEAFF	TGTGCCAGCAGTTACGGGCGGACACGGATAAACACTGAAGCTTTCTTT
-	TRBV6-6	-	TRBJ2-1	CASLRGNEQFF	TGTGCCAGTCTGCGAGGGAATGAGCAGTTCTTC
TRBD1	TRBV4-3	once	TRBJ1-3	CASSQEQQGAENTIYF	TGCGCCAGCAGCCAAGAGCAACAGGGGGCGGAGAACACCATATATTTT
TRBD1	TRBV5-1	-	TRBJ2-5	CASGTGTGYETQYF	TGCGCCAGTGGTACCGGGACAGGGTACGAGACCCAGTACTTC
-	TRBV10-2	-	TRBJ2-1	CASRPDHLSYNEQFF	TGCGCCAGCAGGCCCGATCACCTATCCTACAATGAGCAGTTCTTC
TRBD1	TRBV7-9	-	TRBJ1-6	CASSTWDSLNSPLHF	TGTGCCAGCAGCACATGGGACAGCCTAAATTCACCCCTCCACTTT
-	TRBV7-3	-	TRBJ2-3	CASSLSGTDTQYF	TGTGCCAGCAGCTTATCGGGGACAGATACGCAGTATTTT
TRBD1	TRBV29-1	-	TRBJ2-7	CSVGAPGQGAWEQYF	TGCAGCGTAGGAGCTCCGGGACAGGGGGCTTGGGAGCAGTACTTC
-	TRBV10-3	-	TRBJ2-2	CAISERVVPGELFF	TGTGCCATCAGTGAGCGGGTTGTCCCCGGGGAGCTGTTTTTT
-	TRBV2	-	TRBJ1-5	CASSENQGIMPQHF	TGTGCCAGCAGTGAAAATCAGGGTATCATGCCCCAGCATTTT
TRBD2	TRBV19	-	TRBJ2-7	CASSISGISYEQYF	TGTGCCAGTAGTATTAGCGGGATTTCCTACGAGCAGTACTTC
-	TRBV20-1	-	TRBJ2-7	CSARGSPEQYF	TGCAGTGCTAGAGGGAGTCCCGAGCAGTACTTC
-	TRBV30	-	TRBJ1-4	CAWSPGPNEKLFF	TGTGCCTGGAGTCCGGGGCCTAATGAAAAACTGTTTTTT
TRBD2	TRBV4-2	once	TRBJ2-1	CASSGPSGRSYNEQFF	TGTGCCAGCAGCGGCCCTAGCGGGCGCTCCTACAATGAGCAGTTCTTC
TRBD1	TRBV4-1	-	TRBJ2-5	CASSFLGTEETQYF	TGCGCCAGCAGTTTCCTAGGGACAGAAGAGACCCAGTACTTC
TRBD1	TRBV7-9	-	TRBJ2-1	CASSLAGTEVVF	TGTGCCAGCAGCTTGGCCGGGACAGAGGTAGTCTTC
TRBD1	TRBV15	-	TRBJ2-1	CATSRSIGTGSNEQFF	TGTGCCACCAGCAGATCAATCGGGACAGGTTCGAACGAGCAGTTCTTC
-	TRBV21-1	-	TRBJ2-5	CASSKRDPHPPLSTQYF	TGTGCCAGCAGCAAACGAGATCCCCACCCCCCTCTCTCGACCCAGTACTTC
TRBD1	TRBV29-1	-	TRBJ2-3	CSVEVYRDRGTDTQYF	TGCAGCGTTGAAGTTTACCGGGACAGGGGCACAGATACGCAGTATTTT
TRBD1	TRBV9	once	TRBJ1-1	CASSPQTGLIEAFF	TGTGCCAGCAGCCCCCAGACAGGGCTAATTGAAGCTTTCTTT
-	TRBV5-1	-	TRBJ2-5	CASSYQETQYF	TGCGCCAGCAGTTACCAAGAGACCCAGTACTTC
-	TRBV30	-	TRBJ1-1	CAWSAVGGRFAEAFF	TGTGCCTGGAGTGCGGTGGGAGGAAGGTTCGCTGAAGCTTTCTTT
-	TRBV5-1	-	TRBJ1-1	CASSLGQVNTEAFF	TGCGCCAGCAGCTTGGGGCAGGTGAACACTGAAGCTTTCTTT
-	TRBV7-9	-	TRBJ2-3	CASSSGRAGLTDTQYF	TGTGCCAGCAGCTCCGGAAGAGCGGGCCTCACAGATACGCAGTATTTT
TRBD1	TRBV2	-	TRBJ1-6	CASRGDRGAPNSYNSPLHF	TGTGCCAGCAGAGGTGACAGGGGCGCCCCCAACTCCTATAATTCACCCCTCCACTTT
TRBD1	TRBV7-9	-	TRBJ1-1	CASSFLQGGTEAFF	TGTGCCAGCAGCTTTCTCCAGGGGGGCACTGAAGCTTTCTTT
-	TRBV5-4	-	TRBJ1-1	CASSLDSRGGTEAFF	TGTGCCAGCAGCTTGGACTCCAGGGGTGGAACTGAAGCTTTCTTT